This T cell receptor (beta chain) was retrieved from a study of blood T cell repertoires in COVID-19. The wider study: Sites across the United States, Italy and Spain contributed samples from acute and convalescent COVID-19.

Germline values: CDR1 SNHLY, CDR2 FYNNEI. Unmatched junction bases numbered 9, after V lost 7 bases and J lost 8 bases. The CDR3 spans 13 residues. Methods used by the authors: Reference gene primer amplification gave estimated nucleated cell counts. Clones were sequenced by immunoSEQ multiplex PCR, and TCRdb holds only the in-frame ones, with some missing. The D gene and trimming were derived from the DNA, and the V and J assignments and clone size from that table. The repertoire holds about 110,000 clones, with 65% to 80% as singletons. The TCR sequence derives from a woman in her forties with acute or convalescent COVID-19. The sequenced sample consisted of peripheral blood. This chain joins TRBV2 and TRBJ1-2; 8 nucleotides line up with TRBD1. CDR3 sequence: CASKAAGGRGYTF. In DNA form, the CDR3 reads TGTGCCAGCAAGGCGGCAGGGGGCAGGGGCTACACCTTC.